The 30 T cell receptor beta chains presented below share a single source sample, sequenced in a study of cytomegalovirus exposure and HLA in healthy donors. Use of 60 Vbeta and 13 Jbeta primers characterized the PCR. Here immunoSEQ multiplex PCR was the method, and the copy in TCRdb shows in-frame clones only, minus some. Of 200,000 to 250,000 clones in the sample, approximately 83% were seen once. Sequencing was carried out using PBMCs. The receptor set was obtained from a girl under 18 in good health and CMV-seronegative.

This clone was seen only a few times. The chain uses TRBV19 and TRBJ2-4; D is possibly TRBD2 (5 bases). Trimming removed 6 bases from V and 9 bases from J, with 9 bases in between. Germline V gene lookup returns CDR1 LNHDA and CDR2 SQIVND (reference sequence). The CDR3 length is 11 residues. CDR3 bases: TGTGCCAGTAGGAGCCGGGGCATTCAGTACTTC. Translating gives CASRSRGIQYF. Together with reference TRBV19 and TRBJ2-4, the CDR3 gives the full variable domain: DGGITQSPKYLFRKEGQNVTLSCEQNLNHDAMYWYRQDPGQGLRLIYYSQIVNDFQKGDIAEGYSVSREKKESFPLTVTSAQKNPTAFYLCASRSRGIQYFGAGTRLSVL.

The genes are TRBV5-4 and TRBJ2-1, with 11 nucleotides matching TRBD2. The CDR3 sequence is 17 residues long. The V gene end was trimmed by 4 bases and the J gene end by 5 bases; junction bases not matched to a gene: 11. CDR1 and CDR2 from the germline V gene are SGHNT and YYREEE (reference sequence). In nucleotides, the CDR3 is TGTGCCAGCAGCCGTCGGGAGACTAGCGGGGAGAACAATGAGCAGTTCTTC. This translates into CASSRRETSGENNEQFF.

This clone was counted once. The chain couples TRBV5-1 to TRBJ2-3, with TRBD2 matching 8 bases. The CDR3 runs 15 residues. CDR1 SGHRS and CDR2 YFSETQ come from the germline V gene. The V gene end was trimmed by 1 base and the J gene end by 4 bases; junction bases not matched to a gene: 5. The chain's CDR3 is CASSLLGLASDTQYF. CDR3 in DNA: TGCGCCAGCAGCTTGCTTGGACTAGCATCAGATACGCAGTATTTT.

The chain joins TRBV10-1 to TRBJ2-3; D may be TRBD2 (7 bases). V dropped 3 bases and J dropped 4 bases, with 14 bases sitting between them. CDR3 size: 15 residues. Per the germline V gene, CDR1 is WNHNN and CDR2 is SYGVQD (reference sequence). This CDR3 reads CASSDRGGGSDTQYF. The CDR3 coding sequence is TGCGCCAGCAGTGACAGGGGCGGGGGTTCAGATACGCAGTATTTT.

The chain is built from TRBV21-1 and TRBJ1-1. TRBV21-1 is a pseudogene locus. CDR3 length: 14 amino acids. The DNA for the CDR3 is TGTGCCAGCAGCAGCGCTGTGGAGGACACTGAAGCTTTCTTT. This translates into CASSSAVEDTEAFF.

V and J are TRBV28 and TRBJ1-5; D gene ambiguous. Germline V lookup: CDR1 MDHEN, CDR2 SYDVKM. V lost 5 bases and J lost 0, with 14 bases in between. This CDR3 is built from 16 residues. CDR3 residues: CASSKRGYYSNQPQHF. The CDR3 DNA reads as TGTGCCAGCAGTAAGAGAGGATACTATAGCAATCAGCCCCAGCATTTT. The full variable domain, rest sourced from reference TRBV28 and TRBJ1-5, is DVKVTQSSRYLVKRTGEKVFLECVQDMDHENMFWYRQDPGLGLRLIYFSYDVKMKEKGDIPEGYSVSREKKERFSLILESASTNQTSMYLCASSKRGYYSNQPQHFGDGTRLSIL.

This chain connects TRBV25-1 to TRBJ2-6; D might be TRBD2 (5 bases). The CDR3 has 14 residues. Trimming cost V 4 bases and J 4 bases, with 8 bases left between them. Germline V gene data show CDR1 as MGHDK and CDR2 as SYGVNS. This chain's CDR3 is CASSVGVGANVLTF. DNA for the CDR3: TGTGCCAGCAGTGTCGGGGTCGGGGCCAACGTCCTGACTTTC. Full variable domain (outside the CDR3, taken from reference TRBV25-1 and TRBJ2-6): EADIYQTPRYLVIGTGKKITLECSQTMGHDKMYWYQQDPGMELHLIHYSYGVNSTEKGDLSSESTVSRIRTEHFPLTLESARPSHTSQYLCASSVGVGANVLTFGAGSRLTVL.

The rearrangement uses TRBV4-2 and TRBJ2-6, with 10 bases identical to TRBD1. The CDR3 runs 21 residues. Germline V lookup: CDR1 LGHNA, CDR2 YNFKEQ. V gave up 4 bases and J gave up 0 bases; unmatched junction bases: 15. CDR3 sequence: CASSPRQGALWGSSGANVLTF. CDR3 nucleotides: TGTGCCAGCAGCCCTAGACAGGGGGCCCTTTGGGGAAGCTCTGGGGCCAACGTCCTGACTTTC.

The chain couples TRBV7-3 to TRBJ1-1, with 9 bases that match TRBD1. There are 15 residues in the CDR3. Losses at the gene ends were 5 bases for V and 4 bases for J; bases not matched to a gene: 8. Germline CDR1 reads SGHTA; CDR2 reads FQGTGA. Here the CDR3 reads CASSATGGVATEAFF. The CDR3 DNA is TGTGCCAGCAGCGCTACAGGGGGCGTCGCCACTGAAGCTTTCTTT.

In nucleotides, the CDR3 is TGTGCCAGCAGTTTAAGGAGTACCTCCTACGAGCAGTACTTC. Translation: CASSLRSTSYEQYF. This chain uses TRBV27 with TRBJ2-7, with no clear D. This CDR3 has 14 amino acids. V dropped 2 bases and J dropped 0 bases, with 8 bases sitting between them. Germline-derived CDR1 and CDR2 are MNHEY and SMNVEV (reference sequence).

The rearrangement uses TRBV7-9 and TRBJ2-3; no clear D gene. Trimming removed 7 bases at V and 2 bases at J, with 7 bases between. This CDR3 spans 12 amino acids. CDR1 is SEHNR and CDR2 is FQNEAQ in the germline V gene (reference sequence). The CDR3 loop reads CASMAFTDTQYF. The DNA of the CDR3 is TGTGCCAGCATGGCTTTCACAGATACGCAGTATTTT.

The chain combines TRBV9 with TRBJ2-1, with D unclear. Germline V gives CDR1 SGDLS, CDR2 YYNGEE. The CDR3 runs to 14 residues. With 0 bases removed from V and 4 bases from J, the gap between germline ends came to 8 bases. The CDR3 nucleotides are TGTGCCAGCAGCGTAGGGCCCCCGTACAATGAGCAGTTCTTC. Translated, it gives CASSVGPPYNEQFF.

A word on this clone: The sample has other DNA sequences that encode this CDR3 too. The genes are TRBV7-9 and TRBJ2-5, with D maybe TRBD2 (5 bases). This CDR3 spans 11 amino acids. V gave up 8 bases and J gave up 3 bases, with 7 bases separating them. Germline V gene lookup returns CDR1 SEHNR and CDR2 FQNEAQ (reference sequence). The CDR3 region has the DNA TGTGCCAGCTCCGGGGAAGAGACCCAGTACTTC. The encoded protein is CASSGEETQYF.

The chain carries TRBV28 and TRBJ2-5; tentatively, D is TRBD2 (6 bases). Trimming stripped 4 bases from V and 2 bases from J, with 14 bases between. From germline, CDR1 is MDHEN and CDR2 SYDVKM. CDR3 length equals 15 residues. The CDR3 DNA follows: TGTGCCAGCAGTTCGACTAGTCTCGTTCAAGAGACCCAGTACTTC. As protein: CASSSTSLVQETQYF.

The J gene is TRBJ1-1, the V gene TRBV10-3; D is undetermined. V shed 10 bases and J shed 9 bases, with 24 bases lying between them. Germline lookup yields CDR1 ENHRY and CDR2 SYGVKD. The CDR3 totals 14 residues. CDR3 sequence (DNA): TGTGCCACCAACGCCGAGGAGTTTGCCCCAAAAGCTTTCTTT. Its translation: CATNAEEFAPKAFF.

In DNA form, the CDR3 reads TGTGCCAGTAGTCCTTCTAGGGGGGGCTTCTATGGCTACACCTTC. It translates to CASSPSRGGFYGYTF. The chain recombines TRBV19 with TRBJ1-2, with D maybe TRBD1 (6 bases). The ends were cut back, 5 bases at V and 4 bases at J, with 17 bases in the middle. The length of the CDR3 is 15 residues. Germline loops: CDR1 LNHDA, CDR2 SQIVND (reference sequence).

The chain joins TRBV7-2 to TRBJ1-2; possible D gene TRBD1, 5 bases. The ends were cut back, 3 bases at V and 4 bases at J, with 12 bases in the middle. CDR1 SGHTA and CDR2 FQGNSA come from the germline V gene. The CDR3 loop spans 14 amino acids. The CDR3 nucleotides read TGTGCCAGCAGCTTTATTGGGGCAATCTATGGCTACACCTTC. Protein: CASSFIGAIYGYTF.

CDR3 residues: CASSLSGQRADEQYF. The CDR3 coding sequence is TGTGCCAGCAGTTTATCGGGACAGAGGGCCGACGAGCAGTACTTC. The rearrangement links TRBV28 to TRBJ2-7; TRBD1 matches 7 bases. Germline V gene lookup returns CDR1 MDHEN and CDR2 SYDVKM. With V trimmed by 1 base and J by 5 bases, 8 bases remained unmatched. The CDR3 consists of 15 residues.

CDR3 in DNA: TGTGCCAGCAGCTCGGCCCCAGGCTATGGCTACACCTTC. Amino acid sequence: CASSSAPGYGYTF. The chain couples TRBV7-2 to TRBJ1-2; no definite D call. Germline lookup yields CDR1 SGHTA and CDR2 FQGNSA. Trimming pared 4 bases from V and 4 bases from J, leaving 10 bases between. This CDR3 region has 13 residues. The full variable domain, in which reference TRBV7-2 and TRBJ1-2 provide the parts outside the CDR3, is GAGVSQSPSNKVTEKGKDVELRCDPISGHTALYWYRQSLGQGLEFLIYFQGNSAPDKSGLPSDRFSAERTGGSVSTLTIQRTQQEDSAVYLCASSSAPGYGYTFGSGTRLTVV.

V gene TRBV19 combines with J gene TRBJ1-1; the match to TRBD1 covers 7 bases. Losses at the gene ends were 5 bases for V and 3 bases for J; bases not matched to a gene: 3. The CDR3 covers 13 residues. In germline, CDR1 is LNHDA, CDR2 SQIVND (reference sequence). This chain's CDR3 is CASSLTGYTEAFF. Written as DNA, the CDR3 is TGTGCCAGTAGTTTGACAGGGTACACTGAAGCTTTCTTT.

The chain employs TRBV7-6 and TRBJ2-3, with 13 positions matching TRBD2. This CDR3 comprises 14 residues. V dropped 5 bases and J dropped 7; count of bases not matched to a gene: 3. Germline CDR1 reads SGHVS; CDR2 reads FNYEAQ. As DNA, the CDR3 is TGTGCCAGCAGCCGGACTAGCGGGAGAAATACGCAGTATTTT. Translation gives CASSRTSGRNTQYF.

The chain recombines TRBV6-1 with TRBJ1-5; D unresolved. The CDR3 is made up of 15 amino acids. The germline gives CDR1 MNHNS, CDR2 SASEGT. V was shortened by 9 bases and J by 4 bases, with 19 bases between the two germline ends. CDR3 nucleotides: TGTGCCAGTCAGACGGGTGTTTACAAAAATCAGCCCCAGCATTTT. Amino acids: CASQTGVYKNQPQHF.

J is TRBJ1-5 and V is TRBV11-2, with D unclear. The V end lost 3 bases, the J end lost 4 bases, and 10 bases lay between the germline ends. Per germline, CDR1 SGHAT and CDR2 FQNNGV. The CDR3 is 14 amino acids. DNA of the CDR3: TGTGCCAGCAGCTTGACTCACGCTAATCAGCCCCAGCATTTT. This codes for CASSLTHANQPQHF.

The rearrangement links TRBV6-1 to TRBJ1-5; 9 bases fit TRBD1. V was pared by 2 bases and J by 7 bases, with 9 bases of the junction left unmatched. Germline V gives CDR1 MNHNS, CDR2 SASEGT. The CDR3 spans 16 residues. The CDR3 here is CASSEISTGGFQPQHF. In DNA form, the CDR3 reads TGTGCCAGCAGTGAAATCTCGACAGGGGGGTTCCAGCCCCAGCATTTT.

J is TRBJ2-7 and V is TRBV13; D is possibly TRBD2 (5 bases). In germline, CDR1 is PRHDT, CDR2 FYEKMQ (reference sequence). V lost 8 bases to trimming and J lost 6 bases, with 17 bases between them. The CDR3 spans 13 residues. The CDR3 reads CASGHGVLGEQYF. DNA for the CDR3: TGTGCCAGCGGCCACGGGGTTCTGGGCGAGCAGTACTTC.

The CDR3 region has the DNA TGTGCCAGCAGCCCGACAGGGGCGGGCACTGAAGCTTTCTTT. Protein sequence: CASSPTGAGTEAFF. V and J are TRBV11-1 and TRBJ1-1; 8 bases match TRBD1. V dropped 5 bases and J dropped 4; count of bases not matched to a gene: 6. CDR3 length equals 14 residues. Germline CDR1 is SGHAT and CDR2 is FQDESV (reference sequence).

The rearrangement joins TRBV7-7 to TRBJ2-6; a weak D match, TRBD2 (6 bases). V was cut by 5 bases and J by 0 bases, with 17 bases left in between. Germline V gene lookup returns CDR1 SSHAT and CDR2 FNYEAQ (reference sequence). CDR3 size: 18 residues. The CDR3 DNA reads TGTGCCAGCAGCCCGATGAGGGACTGGGACTCTGGGGCCAACGTCCTGACTTTC. Its translation: CASSPMRDWDSGANVLTF.

The chain joins TRBV27 to TRBJ2-7; D is undetermined. Trimming removed 5 bases from V and 5 bases from J, with 13 bases in between. Germline V gene sequence: CDR1 MNHEY, CDR2 SMNVEV (reference sequence). The CDR3 is 13 residues long. The CDR3 protein is CASSKLTPHEQYF. The CDR3 DNA reads TGTGCCAGCAGTAAACTGACACCCCACGAGCAGTACTTC.

The rearrangement joins TRBV5-5 to TRBJ2-7; D may be TRBD1 (7 bases). V was pared by 0 bases and J by 0 bases, with 10 bases between. The CDR3 loop spans 15 amino acids. In germline, CDR1 is SGHKS, CDR2 YYEKEE (reference sequence). This CDR3 is CASSLGQGLSYEQYF. The CDR3 DNA follows: TGTGCCAGCAGCTTGGGACAGGGACTCTCCTACGAGCAGTACTTC. Using reference TRBV5-5 and TRBJ2-7 for the parts outside the CDR3, the full variable domain is DAGVTQSPTHLIKTRGQQVTLRCSPISGHKSVSWYQQVLGQGPQFIFQYYEKEERGRGNFPDRFSARQFPNYSSELNVNALLLGDSALYLCASSLGQGLSYEQYFGPGTRLTVT.

V is TRBV28 and J is TRBJ2-7; no clear D gene. Trimming took off 3 bases at V and 1 base at J, with 4 bases between the two ends. The CDR3 runs 12 residues. Germline loops: CDR1 MDHEN, CDR2 SYDVKM. The CDR3 DNA sequence: TGTGCCAGCAGTTTTCCGTCCTACGAGCAGTACTTC. This translates into CASSFPSYEQYF.